The sequence of this T cell receptor beta chain was determined in a study of cytomegalovirus exposure and HLA in healthy donors. Losses at the gene ends were 5 bases for V and 0 bases for J; bases not matched to a gene: 6. The CDR3 runs 16 residues. The germline V gene encodes CDR1 MNHEY and CDR2 SMNVEV (reference sequence). The donors were part of the validation cohort of roughly 110 subjects. That cohort was separate from the first cohort, which comprised under 700 subjects. Note on this clone: Its target is unknown.

Data came from immunoSEQ multiplex PCR; TCRdb stores just in-frame clones and leaves some out. The sample includes some 250,000 clones, 86% of them seen just once. Findings and caveats of the study: There were around 160 TCR beta chains listed as cytomegalovirus-associated. According to a later analysis, TCR clusters from the first cohort tended to co-occur in the 120 or so validation repertoires. According to reports, the classifier identified cytomegalovirus status with high specificity and sensitivity.

The sequenced material came from PBMCs. This TCR derives from a woman in her 30s in good health and CMV-seropositive. This sequence joins TRBV27 and TRBJ2-1; 8 nucleotides line up with TRBD2. The CDR3 DNA follows: TGTGCCAGCAGTACTCGACTAGCGTTCTCCTACAATGAGCAGTTCTTC. Translated: CASSTRLAFSYNEQFF.